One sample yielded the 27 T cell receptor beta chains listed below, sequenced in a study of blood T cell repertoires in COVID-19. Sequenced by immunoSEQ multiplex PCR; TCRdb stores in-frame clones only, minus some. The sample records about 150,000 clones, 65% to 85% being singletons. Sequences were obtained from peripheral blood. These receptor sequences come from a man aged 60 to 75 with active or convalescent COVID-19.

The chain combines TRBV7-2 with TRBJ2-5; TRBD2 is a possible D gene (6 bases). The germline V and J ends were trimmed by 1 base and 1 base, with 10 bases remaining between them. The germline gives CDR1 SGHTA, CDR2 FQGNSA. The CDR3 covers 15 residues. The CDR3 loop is CASSLDQGGQETQYF. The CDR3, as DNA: TGTGCCAGCAGCTTAGATCAGGGAGGCCAAGAGACCCAGTACTTC.

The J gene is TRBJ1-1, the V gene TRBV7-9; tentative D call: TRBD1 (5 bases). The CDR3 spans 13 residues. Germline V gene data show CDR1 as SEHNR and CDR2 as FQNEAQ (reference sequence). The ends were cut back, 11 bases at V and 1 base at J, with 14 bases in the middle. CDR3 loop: CALRGGENTEAFF. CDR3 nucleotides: TGTGCCTTACGGGGGGGAGAGAACACTGAAGCTTTCTTT.

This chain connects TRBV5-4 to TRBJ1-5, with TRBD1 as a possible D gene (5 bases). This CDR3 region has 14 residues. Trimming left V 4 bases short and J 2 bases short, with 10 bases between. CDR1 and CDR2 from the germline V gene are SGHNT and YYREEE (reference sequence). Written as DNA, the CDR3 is TGTGCCAGCAGCGACGGGGGGGGCAATCAGCCCCAGCATTTT. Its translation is CASSDGGGNQPQHF.

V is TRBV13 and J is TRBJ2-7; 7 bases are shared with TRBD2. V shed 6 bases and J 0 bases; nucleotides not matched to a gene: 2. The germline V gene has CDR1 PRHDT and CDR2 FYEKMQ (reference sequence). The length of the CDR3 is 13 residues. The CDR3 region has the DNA TGTGCCAGCAGAGGGAGGGACTCCTACGAGCAGTACTTC. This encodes CASRGRDSYEQYF.

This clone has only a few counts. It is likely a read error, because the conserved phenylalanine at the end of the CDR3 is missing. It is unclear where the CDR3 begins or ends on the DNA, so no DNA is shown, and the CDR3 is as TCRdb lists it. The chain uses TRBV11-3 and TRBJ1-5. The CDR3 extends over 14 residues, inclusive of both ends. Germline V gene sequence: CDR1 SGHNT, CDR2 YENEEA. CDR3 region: CASSFIIGVPLLGI.

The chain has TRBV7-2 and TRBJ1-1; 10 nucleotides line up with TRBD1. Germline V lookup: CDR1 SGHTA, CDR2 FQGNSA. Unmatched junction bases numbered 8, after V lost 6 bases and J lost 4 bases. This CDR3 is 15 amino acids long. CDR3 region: CASRTRDRGATEAFF. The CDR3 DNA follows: TGTGCCAGCAGAACTAGGGACAGGGGAGCCACTGAAGCTTTCTTT. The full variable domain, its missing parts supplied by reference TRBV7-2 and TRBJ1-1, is GAGVSQSPSNKVTEKGKDVELRCDPISGHTALYWYRQSLGQGLEFLIYFQGNSAPDKSGLPSDRFSAERTGGSVSTLTIQRTQQEDSAVYLCASRTRDRGATEAFFGQGTRLTVV.

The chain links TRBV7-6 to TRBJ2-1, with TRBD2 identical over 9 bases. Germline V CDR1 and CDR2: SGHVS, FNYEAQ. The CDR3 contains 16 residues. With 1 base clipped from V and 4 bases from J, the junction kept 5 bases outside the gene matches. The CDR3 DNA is TGTGCCAGCAGCTTAGGGCTAGCGGGGATATACAATGAGCAGTTCTTC. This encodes CASSLGLAGIYNEQFF.

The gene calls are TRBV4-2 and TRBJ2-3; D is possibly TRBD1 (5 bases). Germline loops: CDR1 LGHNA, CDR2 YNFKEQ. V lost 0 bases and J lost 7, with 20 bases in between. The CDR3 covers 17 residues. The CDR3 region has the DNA TGTGCCAGCAGCCAAGAAAGCGTCCCTTTGAAGGGGCATACGCAGTATTTT. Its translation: CASSQESVPLKGHTQYF.

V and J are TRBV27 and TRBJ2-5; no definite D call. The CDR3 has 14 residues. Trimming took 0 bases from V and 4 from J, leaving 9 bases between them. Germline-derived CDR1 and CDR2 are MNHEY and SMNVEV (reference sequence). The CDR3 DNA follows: TGTGCCAGCAGTTTATCGGCAGGTAGAGAGACCCAGTACTTC. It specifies CASSLSAGRETQYF.

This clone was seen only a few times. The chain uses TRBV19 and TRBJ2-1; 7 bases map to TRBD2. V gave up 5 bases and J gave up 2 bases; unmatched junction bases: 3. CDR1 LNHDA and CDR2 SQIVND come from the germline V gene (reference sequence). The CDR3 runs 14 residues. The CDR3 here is CASSGTTTYNEQFF. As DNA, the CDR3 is TGTGCCAGTAGTGGGACTACCACCTACAATGAGCAGTTCTTC. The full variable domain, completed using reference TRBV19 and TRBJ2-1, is DGGITQSPKYLFRKEGQNVTLSCEQNLNHDAMYWYRQDPGQGLRLIYYSQIVNDFQKGDIAEGYSVSREKKESFPLTVTSAQKNPTAFYLCASSGTTTYNEQFFGPGTRLTVL.

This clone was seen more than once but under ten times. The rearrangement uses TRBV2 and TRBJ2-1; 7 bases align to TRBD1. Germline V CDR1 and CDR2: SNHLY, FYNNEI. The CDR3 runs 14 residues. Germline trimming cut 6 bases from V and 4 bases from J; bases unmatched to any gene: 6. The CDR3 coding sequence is TGTGCCAGCAGGACCGTGGACAGGTACAATGAGCAGTTCTTC. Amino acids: CASRTVDRYNEQFF.

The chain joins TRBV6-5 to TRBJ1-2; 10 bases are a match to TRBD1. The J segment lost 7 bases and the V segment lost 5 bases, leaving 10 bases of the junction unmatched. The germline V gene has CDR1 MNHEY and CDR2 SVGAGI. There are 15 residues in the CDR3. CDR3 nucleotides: TGTGCCAGCAGTAAACGGACAGGGGGTGATGGTGGCTACACCTTC. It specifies CASSKRTGGDGGYTF.

The CDR3: CASSVRAGVGDYGYTF. The CDR3, as DNA: TGTGCCAGCAGTGTTAGGGCAGGGGTCGGGGACTATGGCTACACCTTC. This chain uses TRBV2 with TRBJ1-2; the D gene is possibly TRBD1 (6 bases). Trimming stripped 4 bases from V and 3 bases from J, with 18 bases between. The CDR3 contains 16 residues. CDR1 SNHLY and CDR2 FYNNEI come from the germline V gene.

CDR3 in amino acids: CASSLAGGPGEQYF. DNA for the CDR3: TGTGCCAGCAGCTTAGCGGGAGGGCCGGGGGAGCAGTACTTC. The V and J genes are TRBV7-3 and TRBJ2-7, with 9 bases lining up with TRBD2. V lost 2 bases, J lost 7 bases, and 6 bases stayed unmatched. Germline V gives CDR1 SGHTA, CDR2 FQGTGA. The CDR3 extends over 14 amino acids.

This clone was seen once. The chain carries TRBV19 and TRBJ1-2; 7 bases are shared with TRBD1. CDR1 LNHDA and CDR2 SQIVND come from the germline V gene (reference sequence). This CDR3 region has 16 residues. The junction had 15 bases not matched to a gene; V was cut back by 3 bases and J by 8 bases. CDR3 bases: TGTGCCAGTAGTATGGGCAGGGGGAGAGGAGTAGTAGGCTACACCTTC. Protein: CASSMGRGRGVVGYTF. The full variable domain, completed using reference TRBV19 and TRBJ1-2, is DGGITQSPKYLFRKEGQNVTLSCEQNLNHDAMYWYRQDPGQGLRLIYYSQIVNDFQKGDIAEGYSVSREKKESFPLTVTSAQKNPTAFYLCASSMGRGRGVVGYTFGSGTRLTVV.

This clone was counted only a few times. CDR3 sequence reads: CASSPSPGSYGYTF. CDR3 bases: TGTGCCAGCTCACCAAGCCCGGGGAGCTATGGCTACACCTTC. The chain joins TRBV18 to TRBJ1-2; D call uncertain. The germline V and J ends were trimmed by 2 bases and 4 bases, with 11 bases remaining between them. CDR1 is KGHSH, CDR2 LQKENI, per germline. This CDR3 comprises 14 residues.

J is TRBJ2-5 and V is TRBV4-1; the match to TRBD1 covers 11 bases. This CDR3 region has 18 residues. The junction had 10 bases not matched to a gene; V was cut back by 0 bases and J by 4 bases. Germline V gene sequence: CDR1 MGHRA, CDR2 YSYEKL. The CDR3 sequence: CASSQDLGQGAFGETQYF. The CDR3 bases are TGCGCCAGCAGCCAAGATCTAGGACAGGGGGCGTTCGGAGAGACCCAGTACTTC.

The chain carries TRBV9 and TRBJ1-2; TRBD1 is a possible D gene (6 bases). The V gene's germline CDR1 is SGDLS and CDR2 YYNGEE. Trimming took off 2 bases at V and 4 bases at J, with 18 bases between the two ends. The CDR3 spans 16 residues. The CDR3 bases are TGTGCCAGCAGCGTCGGGTTGGGGGGGCAGGTCTATGGCTACACCTTC. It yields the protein CASSVGLGGQVYGYTF.

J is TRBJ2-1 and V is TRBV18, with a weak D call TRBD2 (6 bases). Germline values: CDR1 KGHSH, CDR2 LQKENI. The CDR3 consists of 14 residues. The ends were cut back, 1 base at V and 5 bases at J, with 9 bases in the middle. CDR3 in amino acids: CASSPLRGNNEQFF. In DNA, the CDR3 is TGTGCCAGCTCACCACTCCGGGGGAACAATGAGCAGTTCTTC.

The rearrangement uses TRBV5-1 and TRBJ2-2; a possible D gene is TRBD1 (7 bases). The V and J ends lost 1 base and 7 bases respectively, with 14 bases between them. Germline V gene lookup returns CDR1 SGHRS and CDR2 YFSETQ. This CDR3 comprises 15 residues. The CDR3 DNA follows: TGCGCCAGCAGCTTGAACAGGGGAGGCGGCGGGGAGCTGTTTTTT. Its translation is CASSLNRGGGGELFF.

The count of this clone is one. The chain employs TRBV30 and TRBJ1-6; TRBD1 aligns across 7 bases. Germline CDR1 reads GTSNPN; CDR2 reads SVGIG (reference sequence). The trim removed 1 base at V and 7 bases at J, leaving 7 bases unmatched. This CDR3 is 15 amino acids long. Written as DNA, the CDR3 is TGTGCCTGGAGTGCCGGGACAGTCTCGAATTCACCCCTCCACTTT. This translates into CAWSAGTVSNSPLHF.

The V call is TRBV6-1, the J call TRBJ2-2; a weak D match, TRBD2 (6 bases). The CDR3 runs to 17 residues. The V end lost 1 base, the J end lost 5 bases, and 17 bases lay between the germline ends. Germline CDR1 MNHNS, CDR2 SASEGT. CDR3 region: CASSEVRRTIKTGELFF. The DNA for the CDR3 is TGTGCCAGCAGTGAAGTTAGGAGGACTATAAAGACCGGGGAGCTGTTTTTT.

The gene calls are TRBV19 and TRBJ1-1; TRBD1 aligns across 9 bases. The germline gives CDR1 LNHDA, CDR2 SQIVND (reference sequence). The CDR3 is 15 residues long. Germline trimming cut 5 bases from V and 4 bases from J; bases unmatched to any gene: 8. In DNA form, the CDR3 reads TGTGCCAGTAGTTCGTTACAGGGGGCGACCACTGAAGCTTTCTTT. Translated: CASSSLQGATTEAFF. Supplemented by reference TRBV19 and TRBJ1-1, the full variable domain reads DGGITQSPKYLFRKEGQNVTLSCEQNLNHDAMYWYRQDPGQGLRLIYYSQIVNDFQKGDIAEGYSVSREKKESFPLTVTSAQKNPTAFYLCASSSLQGATTEAFFGQGTRLTVV.

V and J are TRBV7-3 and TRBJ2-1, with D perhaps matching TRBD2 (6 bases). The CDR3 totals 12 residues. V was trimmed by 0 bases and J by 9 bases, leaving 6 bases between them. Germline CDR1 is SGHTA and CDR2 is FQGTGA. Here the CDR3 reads CASSLTGGEQFF. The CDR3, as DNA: TGTGCCAGCAGCTTAACGGGGGGTGAGCAGTTCTTC.

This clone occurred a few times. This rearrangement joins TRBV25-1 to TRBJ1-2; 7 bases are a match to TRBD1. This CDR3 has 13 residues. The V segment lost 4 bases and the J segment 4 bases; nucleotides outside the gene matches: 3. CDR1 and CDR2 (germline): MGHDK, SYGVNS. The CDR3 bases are TGTGCCAGCAGTGTAGGGGGCGGCTATGGCTACACCTTC. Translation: CASSVGGGYGYTF.

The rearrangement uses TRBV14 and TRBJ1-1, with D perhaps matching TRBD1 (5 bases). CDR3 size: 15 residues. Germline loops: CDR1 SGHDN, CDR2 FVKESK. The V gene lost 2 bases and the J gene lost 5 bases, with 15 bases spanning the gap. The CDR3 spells CASSQKAPGATEAFF. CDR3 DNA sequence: TGTGCCAGCAGCCAAAAGGCCCCTGGGGCGACTGAAGCTTTCTTT.

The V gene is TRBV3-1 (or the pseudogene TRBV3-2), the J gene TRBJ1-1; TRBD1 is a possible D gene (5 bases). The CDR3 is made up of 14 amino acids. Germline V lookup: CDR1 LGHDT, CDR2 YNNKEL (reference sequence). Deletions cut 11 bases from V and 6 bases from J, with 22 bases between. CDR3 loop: CAPFGGGGRAEAFF. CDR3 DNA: TGTGCCCCCTTCGGGGGGGGTGGCAGAGCTGAAGCTTTCTTT.